The source of this TCR beta chain is a study of CD8 T cells in Susac syndrome. Overall study results and limits: It was acknowledged by the study that relatively few individuals were included in its TCR sequencing and HLA analysis.

Details on this clonotype: Its antigen remains unidentified.

V lost 0 bases, J lost 4 bases, and 8 bases stayed unmatched. The CDR3 is made up of 17 amino acids. Germline CDR1 reads LNHNV; CDR2 reads YYDKDF (reference sequence). cDNA came from roughly 0.5 to 1 ug RNA primed by random hexamers. Coverage of TCR beta CDR3 amplification by immunoSEQ multiplex PCR extended to 54 Vbeta and 13 Jbeta. Via MiXCR, TCRdb re-called the immunoSEQ multiplex PCR reads, giving one row per CDR3 protein. The sample holds approximately 220,000 distinct CDR3 sequences; approximately 95% are singletons and the top ten take around 0.076%. In the multiple sclerosis control group, patients were treatment-naive and had stable or active relapsing-remitting disease. The TEMRA cells underwent FACS enrichment, while the CD8+ and CD4+ T cells underwent negative isolation.

The source of this sequence is a human donor with multiple sclerosis. The source material was CD4+ T cells from PBMCs. The V and J genes are TRBV15 and TRBJ1-2; TRBD1 agrees at 10 bases. Here the CDR3 DNA reads TGTGCCACCAGCAGAGACCGCAGGACAGGGGGGGCCTATGGCTACACCTTC. This codes for CATSRDRRTGGAYGYTF.